The clone carrying this T cell receptor beta chain is called medium-sized (0.01 to 0.1%) based on its frequency. Construction of TCR beta libraries was accomplished by means of UMI-labeled 5' RACE. TCRdb re-analyzed the 5' RACE reads; it lists each CDR3 protein once, without DNA. Reported are around 9,600 distinct CDR3 sequences; the ten largest clones contain about 16%. Per germline, CDR1 SGHTA and CDR2 FQGNSA. The CDR3 loop spans 14 amino acids. Early memory CD8+ T cells that were CCR7+ PD-1+ TIGIT+ and had exhausted-like traits were the TPEX cells. From healthy donors, buffy coats were the source of the PBMC. It was by negative magnetic separation that total CD8+ T cells were enriched. For every subset, the RNA was derived from duplicate vials of approximately 150,000 sorted CD8+ T cells. This specimen belongs to a study of human CD8 memory T cell subsets.

The sample taken for sequencing was CD8+ T cells from PBMCs. The J gene is TRBJ2-5, the V gene TRBV7-2; there is no DNA to check the TCRdb D call of TRBD2. The TCR originated in a human donor in good health. The CDR3 loop is CASSTLAERGTQYF.